Sequencing of this TCR beta chain was carried out in a study of T cell responses to AZD1222 COVID-19 vaccine. Study details: Timing groups of about 4 and about 12 weeks for second doses were pooled.

CDR3 size: 15 residues. Trimming shortened V by 1 base and J by 5 bases, and 12 bases separated the two germline ends. CDR1 is LGHDT, CDR2 YNNKEL, per germline (reference sequence). This clone has only a few counts. Its antigen is unknown. Whole-study findings and limits: Receipt of two AZD1222 doses was followed by a rise in Spike-specific TCR breadth and depth.

Sequenced by immunoSEQ multiplex PCR; TCRdb stores in-frame clones only, minus some. The sample consists of tens of thousands of clones, around 86% of them appearing once. This TCR was sampled from an adult in good health. The chain links TRBV3-1 (or the pseudogene TRBV3-2) to TRBJ1-5; tentatively, D is TRBD1 (5 bases). The input for sequencing was peripheral blood, taken on day 0 of AZD1222 vaccination. The CDR3 DNA sequence: TGTGCCAGCAGCCAAGGCCGGGGGGGGGATCAGCCCCAGCATTTT. Amino acid sequence: CASSQGRGGDQPQHF.